The 9 T cell receptor beta chains listed next were all sequenced from one sample in a study of early T cells in non-severe SARS-CoV-2 infection. TCRdb recomputed calls from the 5' RACE reads with MiXCR, one row per CDR3 protein. The data show about 89,000 distinct CDR3 sequences, with approximately 15% seen just once and 5% to 5.5% held by the top ten. The input for sequencing was whole blood, taken at baseline. The receptors stem from an adult who was a healthcare worker with PCR-confirmed SARS-CoV-2 infection or an uninfected control (not recorded which).

In this sample, this clonotype turned up a few times. The chain has TRBV5-5 and TRBJ2-2; TRBD2 is a possible D gene (5 bases). Trimming stripped 2 bases from V and 4 bases from J, with 12 bases between. CDR1 and CDR2 (germline): SGHKS, YYEKEE (reference sequence). This CDR3 is 15 amino acids long. The CDR3 protein is CASSLTSGLTGELFF. The CDR3 DNA is TGTGCCAGCAGCTTAACGAGCGGTCTCACCGGGGAGCTGTTTTTT.

The CDR3 region has the DNA TGTGCCAGCAGTTATGGACAGGGGAACCGCTACACCTTC. It translates to CASSYGQGNRYTF. The chain recombines TRBV6-5 with TRBJ1-2, with TRBD1 matching over 9 bases. The J segment lost 9 bases and the V segment lost 3 bases, leaving 5 bases of the junction unmatched. The germline gives CDR1 MNHEY, CDR2 SVGAGI. The CDR3 has 13 residues.

The rearrangement links TRBV7-3 to TRBJ2-6; D not certain. Germline CDR1 is SGHTA and CDR2 is FQGTGA. The V end lost 3 bases, the J end lost 2 bases, and 8 bases lay between the germline ends. The length of the CDR3 is 15 residues. The CDR3 sequence: CASSFPSAGANVLTF. The CDR3 DNA reads TGTGCCAGCAGCTTCCCGAGCGCTGGGGCCAACGTCCTGACTTTC.

This clonotype came up once. This CDR3 is CSALGLAESADTQYF. The DNA of the CDR3 is TGCAGTGCTTTGGGACTAGCGGAATCCGCAGATACGCAGTATTTT. The V and J genes are TRBV20-1 and TRBJ2-3, with 11 bases matching TRBD2. J was trimmed by 4 bases and V by 5 bases; bases with no gene match: 8. The CDR3 has 15 residues. Germline CDR1 reads DFQATT; CDR2 reads SNEGSKA (reference sequence).

This clonotype occurred a few times. V is TRBV20-1 and J is TRBJ1-2, with D possibly TRBD1 on 5 matching bases. CDR1 DFQATT and CDR2 SNEGSKA come from the germline V gene (reference sequence). The CDR3 contains 12 residues. The V and J ends lost 3 bases and 9 bases respectively, with 14 bases between them. CDR3 coding DNA: TGCAGTGCTAGGGGTCAGGGTTCGCGCTACACCTTC. Translation: CSARGQGSRYTF.

The V gene is TRBV6-1, the J gene TRBJ2-3; either TRBD1 or TRBD2 may fit D (5 bases each). The V gene lost 8 bases and the J gene lost 4 bases, with 19 bases spanning the gap. CDR3 length equals 15 residues. Germline CDR1 and CDR2: MNHNS and SASEGT. The CDR3 spells CASGRDRGPPDTQYF. The CDR3, as DNA: TGTGCCAGCGGCCGGGACCGGGGACCCCCAGATACGCAGTATTTT.

The chain recombines TRBV7-2 with TRBJ2-7; D remains unclear. CDR3 length: 14 amino acids. V lost 3 bases, J lost 4 bases, and 13 bases lay in between. Germline loops: CDR1 SGHTA, CDR2 FQGNSA. The CDR3, as DNA: TGTGCCAGCAGCTTTCTAACCGCAACTTACGAGCAGTACTTC. As protein: CASSFLTATYEQYF.

This clonotype has just a few counts. The rearrangement links TRBV6-4 to TRBJ2-1; D gene unclear. This CDR3 comprises 15 residues. Trimming removed 2 bases at V and 6 bases at J, with 14 bases between. Germline V gene data show CDR1 as MRHNA and CDR2 as SNTAGT. The CDR3 loop is CASSDGPEGRNEQFF. The CDR3 DNA reads as TGTGCCAGCAGTGACGGCCCAGAAGGCCGCAATGAGCAGTTCTTC.

With respect to this clonotype: At one end, the junction sequence differs from germline, possibly due to a read error. The gene calls are TRBV12-3 or TRBV12-4 and TRBJ2-3; 11 positions agree with TRBD2. The CDR3 spans 15 residues. The CDR3 sequence is CTSRRLAGSTDTQYF. The CDR3 DNA sequence: TGTACCAGCAGGAGACTAGCGGGGAGCACAGATACGCAGTATTTT.